The entry that follows covers one TCR beta chain sequence. What it recognizes is unknown. CDR3 length equals 17 residues. The germline V gene encodes CDR1 KGHSH and CDR2 LQKENI. V was cut by 2 bases and J by 6 bases, with 20 bases left in between. This record belongs to a study of cytotoxic CD8 clonotypes in ibrutinib-treated CLL. Background on the study: Results showed roughly 24 partial and 2 complete responses; following median roughly 66 months, around 15 remained remitted, approximately 12 advanced. Findings and limits, study-wide: Treatment saw public clonotypes, which were uncommon, either contract or stay stable. Rising at ibrutinib response, clonality subsequently fell back toward baseline at progression.

Clones were read by immunoSEQ multiplex PCR, and TCRdb kept only the in-frame ones, dropping some. Among tens of thousands of clones listed, about two thirds were seen once. This material consisted of PBMCs, taken after 12 months of ibrutinib treatment. The V gene is TRBV18, the J gene TRBJ2-1, with D perhaps matching TRBD1 (5 bases). The receptor was isolated from a human donor with chronic lymphocytic leukemia. CDR3 region: CASSPVRRGLTANEQFF. For the CDR3, the DNA is TGTGCCAGCTCACCAGTGCGTAGGGGCCTAACCGCCAATGAGCAGTTCTTC.